One and the same sample provided the 27 T cell receptor beta chains below, sequenced in a study of CD8+CD57+ T cells in acquired aplastic anemia. CDR3 and TCR beta VDJ profiling relied on a genomic DNA template. TCRdb used MiXCR to reprocess the reads, holding one entry per CDR3 protein. Among a few hundred thousand distinct CDR3 sequences listed, over 25% were seen once. Patients included in sequencing had previously demonstrated CD8+CD57+ cell expansion by flow cytometry. The sequencing sample was made of sorted CD4+, CD8+, or CD8+CD57+ T cells (not recorded which) from PBMCs. All receptors come from a human donor with aplastic anemia.

Comment on this clonotype: Since the CDR3 does not end with the conserved phenylalanine or tryptophan, this likely comes from a read error. The DNA is omitted, as the CDR3 cannot be located on it reliably, and the CDR3 follows TCRdb's listing. The chain employs TRBV29-1 and TRBJ1-2. Inclusive of both ends, the CDR3 amounts to 11 amino acids. Germline V gene data show CDR1 as SQVTM and CDR2 as ANQGSEA. The CDR3 is CSSWGDSGYTL.

The rearrangement joins TRBV7-2 to TRBJ2-1, with D uncertain. The CDR3 has 12 amino acids. V lost 2 bases, J lost 9 bases, and 8 bases lay in between. Looked up from germline, CDR1 is SGHTA and CDR2 is FQGNSA. The CDR3 DNA reads as TGTGCCAGCAGCTTAACCGTTATTGAGCAGTTCTTC. Protein: CASSLTVIEQFF.

This clonotype was counted many times. The rearrangement joins TRBV7-2 to TRBJ1-6; the D is unclear. The V and J ends lost 6 bases and 5 bases respectively, with 11 bases between them. CDR3 length: 14 amino acids. Germline lookup yields CDR1 SGHTA and CDR2 FQGNSA. The CDR3, as DNA: TGTGCCAGCAGACCCGGGTATGATAATTCACCCCTCCACTTT. Protein: CASRPGYDNSPLHF.

Written as DNA, the CDR3 is TGTGCCAGCAGTGAAACAGGACTCAACGAGCAGTACTTC. Protein sequence: CASSETGLNEQYF. The chain combines TRBV7-9 with TRBJ2-7, with D perhaps assigned TRBD1 or TRBD2 (5 bases each). CDR3 length: 13 amino acids. Germline CDR1 reads SEHNR; CDR2 reads FQNEAQ (reference sequence). V lost 6 bases, J lost 5 bases, and 14 bases lay in between.

CDR3 residues: CASSWAGNYGYTF. The CDR3 coding sequence is TGTGCCAGCAGTTGGGCGGGGAACTATGGCTACACCTTC. The rearrangement links TRBV25-1 to TRBJ1-2, with D uncertain. The CDR3 is 13 residues long. Trimming removed 5 bases at V and 2 bases at J, with 9 bases between. Per germline, CDR1 MGHDK and CDR2 SYGVNS.

The chain employs TRBV11-2 and TRBJ2-1; no clear D. CDR1 is SGHAT and CDR2 is FQNNGV in the germline V gene. Trimming stripped 5 bases from V and 7 bases from J, with 15 bases between. This CDR3 contains 14 residues. For the CDR3, the DNA is TGTGCCAGCAGCCAAGATTGGGGTTGGAATGAGCAGTTCTTC. Amino acids: CASSQDWGWNEQFF.

V gene TRBV15 combines with J gene TRBJ2-1; D is unclear. The CDR3 has 12 residues. The V gene's germline CDR1 is LNHNV and CDR2 YYDKDF (reference sequence). The germline V and J ends were trimmed by 0 bases and 7 bases, with 4 bases remaining between them. The CDR3 is CATSREGNEQFF. DNA of the CDR3: TGTGCCACCAGCAGAGAAGGGAATGAGCAGTTCTTC.

This sequence joins TRBV6-2 or TRBV6-3 and TRBJ1-6; TRBD1 matches at 8 bases. Trimming cost V 6 bases and J 7 bases; bases outside gene matches: 8. CDR1 is MNHEY and CDR2 is SVGEGT in the germline V gene. This CDR3 has 15 residues. In DNA, the CDR3 is TGTGCCAGCAGCCACACCAGGGGGCGGAATTCACCCCTCCACTTT. Translating it yields CASSHTRGRNSPLHF.

This clonotype turned up a few times. This rearrangement joins TRBV20-1 to TRBJ2-1; 13 bases are a match to TRBD2. Per germline, CDR1 DFQATT and CDR2 SNEGSKA (reference sequence). This CDR3 comprises 15 residues. The trim removed 6 bases at V and 2 bases at J, leaving 4 bases unmatched. In nucleotides, the CDR3 is TGCAGTGCAAGGACTAGCGGGGGTCCCTACAATGAGCAGTTCTTC. Translating gives CSARTSGGPYNEQFF.

The table lists this clonotype with a few counts. This chain connects TRBV11-2 to TRBJ1-2; D perhaps matches TRBD1 (6 bases). Per germline, CDR1 SGHAT and CDR2 FQNNGV. This CDR3 is built from 17 residues. V lost 5 bases and J 1 base, leaving 20 bases between the germline ends. CDR3: CASSPRPRGAVNYGYTF. The DNA for the CDR3 is TGTGCCAGCAGCCCGCGCCCCCGGGGGGCGGTTAACTATGGCTACACCTTC.

V gene TRBV18 combines with J gene TRBJ2-7; 8 positions agree with TRBD1. The V gene's germline CDR1 is KGHSH and CDR2 LQKENI. J lost 4 bases, V lost 0 bases, and 5 bases had no gene match. The CDR3 covers 15 residues. CDR3 loop: CASSPPVRQGYEQYF. The CDR3 DNA follows: TGTGCCAGCTCACCACCTGTACGACAGGGGTACGAGCAGTACTTC.

This clonotype was detected many times. The chain carries TRBV20-1 and TRBJ1-6; D unresolved. Germline V gives CDR1 DFQATT, CDR2 SNEGSKA (reference sequence). The CDR3 is made up of 13 amino acids. V dropped 0 bases and J dropped 7 bases, with 7 bases sitting between them. CDR3 loop: CSARETGNSPLHF. The CDR3 DNA sequence: TGCAGTGCTAGAGAAACGGGGAATTCACCCCTCCACTTT.

J is TRBJ2-7 and V is TRBV20-1; 9 positions agree with TRBD2. This CDR3 has 19 residues. J was trimmed by 1 base and V by 4 bases; bases with no gene match: 20. CDR1 and CDR2 (germline): DFQATT, SNEGSKA (reference sequence). The CDR3 loop is CSATYGGSGGSAQSYEQYF. CDR3 coding DNA: TGCAGTGCTACCTACGGGGGTAGCGGGGGTTCCGCACAATCCTACGAGCAGTACTTC.

Of note for this clonotype: Just one base apart from a much larger clone, this may be a read error. Because it lacks the conserved phenylalanine or tryptophan at the end, this CDR3 is likely a read error. The chain employs TRBV7-9 and TRBJ1-1; D gene unclear. Per the germline V gene, CDR1 is SEHNR and CDR2 is FQNEAQ (reference sequence). Trimming removed 2 bases at V and 6 bases at J, with 4 bases between. This CDR3 has 11 residues. The CDR3 coding sequence is TGTGCCAGCAGCTTATATGCTGAAGCTTTCTCT. This encodes CASSLYAEAFS.

This clonotype was seen only a few times. A much bigger clone sits one base away, suggesting this may be a read error. This chain uses TRBV7-8 with TRBJ1-5; tentative D call: TRBD1 (5 bases). The CDR3 contains 13 residues. Trimming took 8 bases from V and 11 from J, leaving 19 bases between them. CDR1 is SGHVS, CDR2 FQNEAQ, per germline. In nucleotides, the CDR3 is TGTGCCAGCGGGGTGAAGGGAGGGGTGACCCAGCATTTT. Residues: CASGVKGGVTQHF.

This clonotype was seen a handful of times. The chain couples TRBV10-2 to TRBJ2-7; maybe TRBD1 (5 bases). The CDR3 contains 13 residues. V gave up 3 bases and J gave up 5 bases, with 11 bases separating them. Germline loops: CDR1 WSHSY, CDR2 SAAADI. CDR3 residues: CASSEPGSDEQYF. DNA for the CDR3: TGCGCCAGCAGTGAACCAGGGTCGGACGAGCAGTACTTC.

This clonotype occurred many times. This chain links TRBV20-1 with TRBJ1-1; D unresolved. Germline V gene lookup returns CDR1 DFQATT and CDR2 SNEGSKA (reference sequence). This CDR3 contains 13 residues. V was cut by 6 bases and J by 3 bases, with 14 bases left in between. The CDR3: CSAEPTFDTEAFF. In DNA form, the CDR3 reads TGCAGTGCGGAACCCACTTTCGACACTGAAGCTTTCTTT.

This clonotype came up many times. This sequence joins TRBV15 and TRBJ2-2; D is perhaps TRBD1 (6 bases). The ends were cut back, 3 bases at V and 0 bases at J, with 8 bases in the middle. Germline-derived CDR1 and CDR2 are LNHNV and YYDKDF (reference sequence). The CDR3 is 15 residues long. CDR3 sequence reads: CATSRGAANTGELFF. CDR3 in DNA: TGTGCCACCAGCAGGGGGGCGGCGAACACCGGGGAGCTGTTTTTT.

The genes are TRBV19 and TRBJ1-2; perhaps TRBD1 as D (6 bases). CDR1 is LNHDA, CDR2 SQIVND, per germline (reference sequence). The CDR3 loop spans 13 amino acids. V lost 10 bases and J lost 0, with 12 bases in between. The CDR3 spells CATKQGPNYGYTF. DNA of the CDR3: TGTGCCACAAAACAGGGCCCTAACTATGGCTACACCTTC. Drawing the rest from reference TRBV19 and TRBJ1-2, the complete variable domain is DGGITQSPKYLFRKEGQNVTLSCEQNLNHDAMYWYRQDPGQGLRLIYYSQIVNDFQKGDIAEGYSVSREKKESFPLTVTSAQKNPTAFYLCATKQGPNYGYTFGSGTRLTVV.

In its sample, this clonotype was seen a few times. The rearrangement uses TRBV30 and TRBJ1-2; 8 bases are a match to TRBD1. The CDR3 loop spans 14 amino acids. With V trimmed by 3 bases and J by 7 bases, 10 bases remained unmatched. Per the germline V gene, CDR1 is GTSNPN and CDR2 is SVGIG (reference sequence). CDR3 DNA: TGTGCCTGGAGCGCTGCAGGGGGCTCGAGTGGCTACACCTTC. It translates to CAWSAAGGSSGYTF.

This clonotype came up many times. The V gene is TRBV7-9, the J gene TRBJ2-5, with D possibly being TRBD2 (5 bases). CDR3 length: 14 amino acids. The germline V gene encodes CDR1 SEHNR and CDR2 FQNEAQ (reference sequence). Trimming took off 5 bases at V and 1 base at J, with 11 bases between the two ends. CDR3 DNA: TGTGCCAGCAGCGTAGGACTGGCCCAAGAGACCCAGTACTTC. Residues: CASSVGLAQETQYF.

The chain has TRBV7-3 and TRBJ2-2, with 14 bases fitting TRBD2. The J segment lost 7 bases and the V segment lost 3 bases, leaving 1 base of the junction unmatched. The CDR3 extends over 15 amino acids. CDR1 and CDR2 (germline): SGHTA, FQGTGA. As DNA, the CDR3 is TGTGCCAGCAGCTTCGGGACTAGCGGGAGCGGGGAGCTGTTTTTT. Its translation: CASSFGTSGSGELFF.

The chain couples TRBV25-1 to TRBJ2-1, with TRBD2 matching over 13 bases. Germline lookup yields CDR1 MGHDK and CDR2 SYGVNS. The V gene end was trimmed by 6 bases and the J gene end by 7 bases; junction bases not matched to a gene: 15. There are 18 residues in the CDR3. CDR3 residues: CASSLALTSGGTGNEQFF. The CDR3 coding sequence is TGTGCCAGCAGCTTGGCCTTGACTAGCGGGGGGACTGGAAATGAGCAGTTCTTC.

The chain links TRBV6-4 to TRBJ2-7, with D possibly matching TRBD1 (6 bases). The CDR3 contains 14 residues. Per the germline V gene, CDR1 is MRHNA and CDR2 is SNTAGT. V was trimmed by 5 bases and J by 2 bases, leaving 13 bases between them. This chain's CDR3 is CASSREQGPYEQYF. CDR3 in DNA: TGTGCCAGCAGTCGAGAACAGGGCCCCTACGAGCAGTACTTC.

This clonotype was recorded many times. This chain links TRBV19 with TRBJ1-1, with D possibly being TRBD1 (6 bases). This CDR3 has 15 residues. V gave up 2 bases and J gave up 3 bases, with 13 bases separating them. Germline V CDR1 and CDR2: LNHDA, SQIVND (reference sequence). This CDR3 is CASSILGQGHTEAFF. The CDR3 DNA is TGTGCCAGTAGTATATTGGGGCAGGGGCACACTGAAGCTTTCTTT.

This clonotype was counted only a few times. V is TRBV19 and J is TRBJ2-7; TRBD2 matches 8 bases. With V trimmed by 3 bases and J by 0 bases, 10 bases remained unmatched. The germline V gene has CDR1 LNHDA and CDR2 SQIVND (reference sequence). The CDR3 is 17 amino acids. The CDR3 DNA is TGTGCCAGTAGTATTCGCCTAGCGGGCCCCTTCTCCTACGAGCAGTACTTC. Translated: CASSIRLAGPFSYEQYF. Filled out from reference TRBV19 and TRBJ2-7, the complete variable domain reads DGGITQSPKYLFRKEGQNVTLSCEQNLNHDAMYWYRQDPGQGLRLIYYSQIVNDFQKGDIAEGYSVSREKKESFPLTVTSAQKNPTAFYLCASSIRLAGPFSYEQYFGPGTRLTVT.

The genes are TRBV2 and TRBJ2-5; TRBD2 matches 9 bases. The CDR3 sequence is 16 residues long. Germline loops: CDR1 SNHLY, CDR2 FYNNEI. After removal of 4 bases from V and 5 bases from J, the junction contained 11 bases not matched to a gene. The CDR3 sequence is CASSASSGSLGETQYF. CDR3 in DNA: TGTGCCAGCAGTGCTAGTAGCGGGAGCTTGGGGGAGACCCAGTACTTC.